Following are 5 T cell receptor beta chains from one sample sequenced in a study of cytomegalovirus exposure and HLA in healthy donors. The PCR used 60 Vbeta and 13 Jbeta primers. Profiling relied on immunoSEQ multiplex PCR, and the TCRdb table lists in-frame clones only, not all of them. The sample contains 120,000 or so clones, roughly 70% of which appear only once. The sample taken for sequencing was PBMCs. The receptors stem from a middle-aged woman in good health and CMV-seronegative.

The genes are TRBV7-9 and TRBJ2-5; possible D gene TRBD1, 5 bases. This CDR3 has 15 amino acids. Germline V gene data show CDR1 as SEHNR and CDR2 as FQNEAQ (reference sequence). V lost 5 bases and J lost 4, with 17 bases in between. This CDR3 is CASSRATGNGETQYF. The CDR3 coding sequence is TGTGCCAGCAGCCGCGCCACAGGCAACGGAGAGACCCAGTACTTC.

V gene TRBV6-5 combines with J gene TRBJ2-5, with D possibly being TRBD2 (5 bases). This CDR3 region has 16 residues. Deletions cut 2 bases from V and 5 bases from J, with 18 bases between. Germline V gene lookup returns CDR1 MNHEY and CDR2 SVGAGI. CDR3 in amino acids: CASSYGAGESRETQYF. Written as DNA, the CDR3 is TGTGCCAGCAGTTACGGCGCGGGCGAGAGTAGGGAGACCCAGTACTTC.

The chain links TRBV28 to TRBJ1-2; the match to TRBD1 covers 9 bases. The CDR3 consists of 16 residues. V was clipped by 1 base and J by 1 base; unmatched bases: 4. Germline V CDR1 and CDR2: MDHEN, SYDVKM. CDR3 amino acids: CASSLSQGAINYGYTF. The CDR3 nucleotides read TGTGCCAGCAGTTTATCACAGGGGGCGATTAACTATGGCTACACCTTC.

This sequence joins TRBV7-6 and TRBJ1-1, with 10 bases aligning to TRBD1. The V segment lost 1 base and the J segment 6 bases; nucleotides outside the gene matches: 11. From germline, CDR1 is SGHVS and CDR2 FNYEAQ. The CDR3 is made up of 17 amino acids. CDR3: CASSLVTGGLLGPEAFF. The CDR3 DNA reads TGTGCCAGCAGCTTAGTGACAGGGGGCCTTTTAGGTCCTGAAGCTTTCTTT.

This chain links TRBV6-5 with TRBJ1-6; the D gene is possibly TRBD1 (6 bases). CDR3 size: 13 residues. V was shortened by 4 bases and J by 9 bases, with 10 bases between the two germline ends. CDR1 is MNHEY, CDR2 SVGAGI, per germline. This chain's CDR3 is CASSLQGSSPLHF. The DNA of the CDR3 is TGTGCCAGCAGTTTACAGGGCAGTTCACCCCTCCACTTT.